This TCR beta chain comes out of a study of T-cell memory formation after mild COVID-19. Study summary: Clusters of TCRs were largely donor specific.

V gave up 0 bases and J gave up 3 bases, with 6 bases separating them. There are 14 residues in the CDR3. The germline V gene has CDR1 MGHRA and CDR2 YSYEKL. Study-level points and caveats: The second-wave clones peaking on day 37 were not confirmed as SARS-CoV-2-specific.

TCRdb recomputed calls from the 5' RACE reads with MiXCR, one row per CDR3 protein. The table records 250,000 to 350,000 distinct CDR3 sequences, about a sixth of them present only once. This clonotype has a count of ten or more. The antigen is undetermined. Sequencing was carried out using PBMCs or a T cell subset sorted from them (not recorded which). This chain uses TRBV4-1 with TRBJ1-5, with D hard to call. The sequence derives from a young man who had mild COVID-19 (a few samples of this study predate the infection). Cell type and time point are not known. CDR3: CASSQERFNQPQHF. Written as DNA, the CDR3 is TGCGCCAGCAGCCAAGAGCGGTTCAATCAGCCCCAGCATTTT.